Each of the 29 T cell receptor beta chains below was sequenced from the same sample in a study of blood T cell repertoires in COVID-19. Clones were sequenced by immunoSEQ multiplex PCR, and TCRdb holds only the in-frame ones, with some missing. The data hold around 250,000 clones, with more than 80% observed a single time. Specimen: PBMCs or T cells enriched from blood (not recorded which). These receptors came from a man aged 50 to 60 who had been exposed to COVID-19.

This rearrangement joins TRBV7-9 to TRBJ1-6, with TRBD1 matching 8 bases. The J segment lost 7 bases and the V segment lost 1 base, leaving 3 bases of the junction unmatched. This CDR3 has 15 residues. Looked up from germline, CDR1 is SEHNR and CDR2 is FQNEAQ (reference sequence). The DNA of the CDR3 is TGTGCCAGCAGCTTAGATAACAGGGGGAATTCACCCCTCCACTTT. This codes for CASSLDNRGNSPLHF.

The V gene is TRBV6-1, the J gene TRBJ2-7, with TRBD2 identical over 10 bases. The V segment lost 2 bases and the J segment 4 bases; nucleotides outside the gene matches: 8. CDR1 and CDR2 from the germline V gene are MNHNS and SASEGT. The CDR3 length is 16 residues. CDR3 bases: TGTGCCAGCAGTGAACAGGGACTAGCGTACTCTTACGAGCAGTACGTC. Its translation is CASSEQGLAYSYEQYV.

This chain joins TRBV6-5 and TRBJ2-5; D is uncertain. The V end lost 5 bases, the J end lost 5 bases, and 9 bases lay between the germline ends. CDR1 and CDR2 from the germline V gene are MNHEY and SVGAGI. The CDR3 runs to 12 residues. CDR3 DNA: TGTGCCAGCAGTAGAACCCGGGAGACCCAGTACTTC. This gives the protein CASSRTRETQYF.

The J gene is TRBJ2-1, the V gene TRBV14; D is possibly TRBD2 (5 bases). CDR1 is SGHDN and CDR2 is FVKESK in the germline V gene. The CDR3 has 15 amino acids. V was cut by 3 bases and J by 3 bases, with 12 bases left in between. The chain's CDR3 is CASSQLALDYNEQFF. CDR3 DNA sequence: TGTGCCAGCAGCCAGCTAGCTTTAGACTACAATGAGCAGTTCTTC.

The chain's CDR3 is CASQAIDQPQHF. The DNA of the CDR3 is TGTGCCAGTCAGGCGATAGATCAGCCCCAGCATTTT. The gene calls are TRBV28 and TRBJ1-5; no definite D call. The V gene's germline CDR1 is MDHEN and CDR2 SYDVKM. There are 12 residues in the CDR3. Trimming left V 9 bases short and J 5 bases short, with 11 bases between. The full variable domain, with the rest looked up from reference TRBV28 and TRBJ1-5, is DVKVTQSSRYLVKRTGEKVFLECVQDMDHENMFWYRQDPGLGLRLIYFSYDVKMKEKGDIPEGYSVSREKKERFSLILESASTNQTSMYLCASQAIDQPQHFGDGTRLSIL.

V and J are TRBV29-1 and TRBJ1-1, with D tentatively TRBD1 (5 bases). CDR1 and CDR2 from the germline V gene are SQVTM and ANQGSEA. Between the trimmed V and J ends, which lost 7 bases and 2 bases, there was a span of 14 bases. The length of the CDR3 is 13 residues. The CDR3 reads CSGAPGINTEAFF. For the CDR3, the DNA is TGCAGCGGAGCTCCAGGGATCAACACTGAAGCTTTCTTT. The full variable domain, with the rest looked up from reference TRBV29-1 and TRBJ1-1, is SAVISQKPSRDICQRGTSLTIQCQVDSQVTMMFWYRQQPGQSLTLIATANQGSEATYESGFVIDKFPISRPNLTFSTLTVSNMSPEDSSIYLCSGAPGINTEAFFGQGTRLTVV.

This chain links TRBV11-2 with TRBJ1-3; no clear D gene. The V end was cut by 7 bases, the J end by 4 bases, with 14 bases between. The CDR3 runs to 14 residues. The germline gives CDR1 SGHAT, CDR2 FQNNGV. The CDR3 is CASTPVRSGNTIYF. The CDR3 nucleotides read TGTGCCAGCACTCCCGTACGGTCAGGAAACACCATATATTTT.

This chain uses TRBV6-5 with TRBJ1-2, with TRBD1 as a possible D gene (6 bases). Looked up from germline, CDR1 is MNHEY and CDR2 is SVGAGI. The CDR3 loop spans 12 amino acids. Trimming pared 6 bases from V and 8 bases from J, leaving 13 bases between. The CDR3 nucleotides are TGTGCCAGCAGCTACAACAGGGAGGGCTACACCTTC. It yields the protein CASSYNREGYTF.

There are a few counts of this clone. The CDR3 reads CASRRGTSTDTQYF. The CDR3 nucleotides read TGTGCCAGCAGGCGGGGGACCAGCACAGATACGCAGTATTTT. The J gene is TRBJ2-3, the V gene TRBV7-2; 7 positions match TRBD2. CDR3 length: 14 amino acids. The ends lost 6 bases at V and 0 bases at J; junction bases unmatched: 3. The germline CDR1 and CDR2 sequences are SGHTA and FQGNSA.

This CDR3 is CASSIGQVENTIYF. DNA for the CDR3: TGCGCCAGCAGCATCGGACAGGTGGAAAACACCATATATTTT. V and J are TRBV5-1 and TRBJ1-3; 7 bases align to TRBD1. The germline V gene encodes CDR1 SGHRS and CDR2 YFSETQ. V lost 4 bases, J lost 6 bases, and 7 bases stayed unmatched. This CDR3 has 14 amino acids. The full variable domain, in which reference TRBV5-1 and TRBJ1-3 provide the parts outside the CDR3, is KAGVTQTPRYLIKTRGQQVTLSCSPISGHRSVSWYQQTPGQGLQFLFEYFSETQRNKGNFPGRFSGRQFSNSRSEMNVSTLELGDSALYLCASSIGQVENTIYFGEGSWLTVV.

The J gene is TRBJ1-3, the V gene TRBV30; D unclear. V lost 3 bases and J lost 3, with 12 bases in between. The germline CDR1 and CDR2 sequences are GTSNPN and SVGIG (reference sequence). The CDR3 contains 14 residues. CDR3: CAWRTMAGGNTIYF. Written as DNA, the CDR3 is TGTGCCTGGAGGACCATGGCGGGTGGAAACACCATATATTTT.

V gene TRBV7-3 combines with J gene TRBJ2-1; 7 bases map to TRBD1. Germline CDR1 reads SGHTA; CDR2 reads FQGTGA. V was clipped by 5 bases and J by 5 bases; unmatched bases: 9. This CDR3 spans 15 amino acids. CDR3 nucleotide sequence: TGTGCCAGCAGCCTCCAGGGGGTTCCCAACAATGAGCAGTTCTTC. It is translated as CASSLQGVPNNEQFF.

The V call is TRBV6-5, the J call TRBJ2-7; D is uncertain. Germline V lookup: CDR1 MNHEY, CDR2 SVGAGI. The CDR3 extends over 11 amino acids. The V end was cut by 6 bases, the J end by 2 bases, with 5 bases between. Here the CDR3 DNA reads TGTGCCAGCAGGAGGACCTACGAGCAGTACGTC. Its translation is CASRRTYEQYV.

The genes are TRBV3-1 (or the pseudogene TRBV3-2) and TRBJ1-2; D is possibly TRBD1 (6 bases). Trimming removed 0 bases at V and 4 bases at J, with 12 bases between. Germline V gene lookup returns CDR1 LGHDT and CDR2 YNNKEL (reference sequence). The CDR3 runs 15 residues. The DNA of the CDR3 is TGTGCCAGCAGCCAAGATCGCGGGGGCGCCTATGGCTACACCTTC. It encodes CASSQDRGGAYGYTF.

The chain couples TRBV5-1 to TRBJ1-6; D unresolved. With 6 bases removed from V and 5 bases from J, the gap between germline ends came to 6 bases. The CDR3 extends over 12 amino acids. The germline V gene has CDR1 SGHRS and CDR2 YFSETQ. CDR3 nucleotides: TGCGCCAGCAAGCTGGATAATTCACCCCTCCACTTT. Translation gives CASKLDNSPLHF.

This chain links TRBV27 with TRBJ2-1; 7 bases are a match to TRBD2. Germline V CDR1 and CDR2: MNHEY, SMNVEV (reference sequence). The V and J ends lost 6 bases and 7 bases, in that order; junction bases with no gene match: 9. The CDR3 length is 14 residues. The chain's CDR3 is CASREGGPGNEQFF. The CDR3 DNA follows: TGTGCCAGCAGAGAGGGAGGGCCGGGAAATGAGCAGTTCTTC.

The V and J genes are TRBV10-2 and TRBJ1-1; D is ambiguous. In germline, CDR1 is WSHSY, CDR2 SAAADI. Trimming cost V 0 bases and J 3 bases, with 5 bases left between them. CDR3 length: 13 amino acids. The CDR3 DNA follows: TGCGCCAGCAGTGAGTCTGCAGACACTGAAGCTTTCTTT. It yields the protein CASSESADTEAFF.

The J gene is TRBJ1-1, the V gene TRBV18; D gene uncertain. The CDR3 has 13 residues. Germline assignment: CDR1 KGHSH and CDR2 LQKENI. V was cut by 3 bases and J by 4 bases, with 9 bases left in between. Here the CDR3 DNA reads TGTGCCAGCTCACCGACATATGTCACTGAAGCTTTCTTT. This encodes CASSPTYVTEAFF.

This rearrangement joins TRBV4-1 to TRBJ1-3; no firm D call. V gave up 1 base and J gave up 4 bases, with 5 bases separating them. The CDR3 runs to 13 residues. Germline assignment: CDR1 MGHRA and CDR2 YSYEKL. CDR3 nucleotides: TGCGCCAGCAGCCAAGCTATCGGAAACACCATATATTTT. Its protein product is CASSQAIGNTIYF.

About this clone: The sample contains more than one DNA sequence encoding this CDR3. This rearrangement joins TRBV2 to TRBJ1-1, with TRBD1 matching over 9 bases. CDR1 is SNHLY, CDR2 FYNNEI, per germline. The CDR3 covers 15 residues. J lost 1 base, V lost 7 bases, and 7 bases had no gene match. CDR3 region: CASTDTGGPNTEAFF. The DNA for the CDR3 is TGTGCCAGCACAGACACAGGGGGCCCGAACACTGAAGCTTTCTTT.

The rearrangement links TRBV5-1 to TRBJ2-7, with D possibly TRBD1 on 5 matching bases. This CDR3 is 14 amino acids long. The V and J ends lost 2 bases and 2 bases respectively, with 11 bases between them. Looked up from germline, CDR1 is SGHRS and CDR2 is YFSETQ. Written as DNA, the CDR3 is TGCGCCAGCAGCTTCGTGGCAGGGACCTACGAGCAGTACTTC. This translates into CASSFVAGTYEQYF.

The chain combines TRBV5-6 with TRBJ1-1; 8 bases match TRBD1. V dropped 3 bases and J dropped 1; count of bases not matched to a gene: 8. Per the germline V gene, CDR1 is SGHDT and CDR2 is YYEEEE. The CDR3 loop spans 16 amino acids. The CDR3 sequence is CASSWGQEIPNTEAFF. The CDR3 DNA is TGTGCCAGCAGCTGGGGACAGGAAATACCGAACACTGAAGCTTTCTTT.

The chain employs TRBV24-1 and TRBJ1-5; D possibly corresponds to TRBD1 (6 bases). This CDR3 is 19 amino acids long. Trimming removed 0 bases at V and 0 bases at J, with 17 bases between. The germline CDR1 and CDR2 sequences are KGHDR and SFDVKD. The CDR3 reads CATSDLKGDKRYSNQPQHF. The CDR3 DNA reads as TGTGCCACCAGTGATTTGAAAGGGGACAAGAGGTATAGCAATCAGCCCCAGCATTTT.

The V call is TRBV6-5, the J call TRBJ1-2; 7 bases are a match to TRBD1. The junction had 4 bases not matched to a gene; V was cut back by 3 bases and J by 3 bases. The germline V gene has CDR1 MNHEY and CDR2 SVGAGI. The CDR3 loop spans 14 amino acids. The chain's CDR3 is CASSYSTGHYGYTF. The CDR3, as DNA: TGTGCCAGCAGTTATTCGACAGGGCACTATGGCTACACCTTC.

This clone was seen a single time. The chain's CDR3 is CAWSLRGSATDTQYF. The CDR3 DNA is TGTGCCTGGAGCTTACGGGGAAGCGCCACAGATACGCAGTATTTT. This chain connects TRBV30 to TRBJ2-3; tentative D call: TRBD2 (5 bases). CDR1 GTSNPN and CDR2 SVGIG come from the germline V gene (reference sequence). The CDR3 loop spans 15 amino acids. V gave up 3 bases and J gave up 2 bases, with 15 bases separating them.

A single count supports this clone. V and J are TRBV5-4 and TRBJ1-2; D may be TRBD1 (6 bases). V lost 3 bases and J lost 1, with 16 bases in between. This CDR3 spans 16 amino acids. CDR1 and CDR2 from the germline V gene are SGHNT and YYREEE (reference sequence). Here the CDR3 DNA reads TGTGCCAGCAGCTCTCCAAACAGGGCGTTTAACTATGGCTACACCTTC. This encodes CASSSPNRAFNYGYTF.

The chain has TRBV9 and TRBJ1-1, with D perhaps matching TRBD1 (5 bases). CDR1 is SGDLS, CDR2 YYNGEE, per germline. This CDR3 region has 13 residues. Between the trimmed V and J ends, which lost 0 bases and 4 bases, there was a span of 7 bases. This CDR3 reads CASSVGDSTEAFF. The CDR3 region has the DNA TGTGCCAGCAGCGTAGGAGACAGCACTGAAGCTTTCTTT.

The genes are TRBV25-1 and TRBJ1-4; D perhaps matches TRBD1 (6 bases). Trimming stripped 4 bases from V and 3 bases from J, with 12 bases between. The germline V gene encodes CDR1 MGHDK and CDR2 SYGVNS. The CDR3 is 15 amino acids. CDR3 amino acids: CASSARGAANEKLFF. CDR3 in DNA: TGTGCCAGCAGTGCCCGGGGGGCGGCTAATGAAAAACTGTTTTTT.

The rearrangement uses TRBV11-3 and TRBJ1-1; D possibly corresponds to TRBD1 (5 bases). Germline V gene sequence: CDR1 SGHNT, CDR2 YENEEA. V was cut by 5 bases and J by 1 base, with 23 bases left in between. The CDR3 contains 18 residues. The chain's CDR3 is CASSITGRASVGNTEAFF. The CDR3 DNA follows: TGTGCCAGCAGCATAACAGGCCGGGCCTCAGTGGGGAACACTGAAGCTTTCTTT.